These 26 T cell receptor beta chains share one sample of origin, sequenced in a study of T-cell reconstitution after alpha-beta-depleted transplantation in children. The TCRbeta library was prepared with unique molecular identifiers. TCRdb itself ran the PCR reads through MiXCR, one entry per CDR3 protein. The sample has around 360,000 distinct CDR3 sequences; 10% are singletons. The sample consisted of PBMCs from the stem cell graft donor, taken from the stem cell graft. Source of these receptors: a human donor who donated a stem cell graft to a child with acute lymphoblastic leukemia.

This clonotype was seen a few times. The chain recombines TRBV7-2 with TRBJ2-7, with D perhaps TRBD1 (6 bases). The V gene lost 5 bases and the J gene lost 2 bases, with 13 bases spanning the gap. This CDR3 contains 14 residues. Germline CDR1 is SGHTA and CDR2 is FQGNSA. For the CDR3, the DNA is TGTGCCAGCAGCCACAGGGTGGGAACCTACGAGCAGTACTTC. This codes for CASSHRVGTYEQYF. Combining the CDR3 with reference TRBV7-2 and TRBJ2-7 gives the whole variable domain GAGVSQSPSNKVTEKGKDVELRCDPISGHTALYWYRQSLGQGLEFLIYFQGNSAPDKSGLPSDRFSAERTGGSVSTLTIQRTQQEDSAVYLCASSHRVGTYEQYFGPGTRLTVT.

The chain couples TRBV7-2 to TRBJ2-3; tentative D call: TRBD2 (6 bases). Between the trimmed V and J ends, which lost 5 bases and 3 bases, there was a span of 15 bases. The CDR3 consists of 15 residues. Germline-derived CDR1 and CDR2 are SGHTA and FQGNSA. The CDR3 nucleotides read TGTGCCAGCAGCCCCGTGGGGGGAGGAACAGATACGCAGTATTTT. Amino acid sequence: CASSPVGGGTDTQYF.

The V and J genes are TRBV5-1 and TRBJ2-5, with 10 bases fitting TRBD2. Germline lookup yields CDR1 SGHRS and CDR2 YFSETQ. V lost 4 bases, J lost 2 bases, and 11 bases stayed unmatched. This CDR3 has 17 residues. This chain's CDR3 is CASSTRRTSGRQETQYF. CDR3 DNA: TGCGCCAGCAGCACCCGGCGGACTAGCGGTAGACAAGAGACCCAGTACTTC.

This clonotype was observed a few times. The chain links TRBV7-9 to TRBJ2-1, with 7 bases matching TRBD2. Germline CDR1 and CDR2: SEHNR and FQNEAQ (reference sequence). This CDR3 is 16 amino acids long. Unmatched junction bases numbered 12, after V lost 3 bases and J lost 7 bases. This chain's CDR3 is CASSFSGEGPRNEQFF. CDR3 nucleotide sequence: TGTGCCAGCAGCTTCAGCGGGGAGGGCCCTCGGAATGAGCAGTTCTTC. The full variable domain, its missing parts supplied by reference TRBV7-9 and TRBJ2-1, is DTGVSQNPRHKITKRGQNVTFRCDPISEHNRLYWYRQTLGQGPEFLTYFQNEAQLEKSRLLSDRFSAERPKGSFSTLEIQRTEQGDSAMYLCASSFSGEGPRNEQFFGPGTRLTVL.

In regard to this clonotype: An end of the junction differs from the germline gene, which may be a read error. The CDR3 protein is CASSLLAGGSDTQYF. In DNA form, the CDR3 reads TGTGCTAGCAGCTTACTGGCGGGTGGGTCAGATACGCAGTATTTT. The genes are TRBV7-7 and TRBJ2-3, with D maybe TRBD2 (5 bases). Germline V gene data show CDR1 as SSHAT and CDR2 as FNYEAQ (reference sequence). The CDR3 has 15 residues.

In its sample, this clonotype was seen a few times. The chain links TRBV29-1 to TRBJ2-7; no clear D gene. Trimming removed 7 bases from V and 0 bases from J, with 16 bases in between. The CDR3 runs 14 residues. CDR1 and CDR2 from the germline V gene are SQVTM and ANQGSEA. CDR3 protein: CSAALGPSSYEQYF. The CDR3 DNA sequence: TGCAGCGCCGCGTTGGGCCCTAGCTCCTACGAGCAGTACTTC.

The chain uses TRBV10-1 and TRBJ2-1; D gene ambiguous. The CDR3 covers 15 residues. Germline V gives CDR1 WNHNN, CDR2 SYGVQD (reference sequence). V shed 3 bases and J shed 1 base, with 10 bases lying between them. CDR3 sequence (DNA): TGCGCCAGCAGTGAAAATTGGGCTTCCTACAATGAGCAGTTCTTC. Residues: CASSENWASYNEQFF.

This clonotype was observed a few times. This chain connects TRBV15 to TRBJ2-7; no reliable D call. This CDR3 has 13 amino acids. V lost 0 bases and J lost 3, with 6 bases in between. The germline V gene has CDR1 LNHNV and CDR2 YYDKDF (reference sequence). In nucleotides, the CDR3 is TGTGCCACCAGCAGAGAGGGCTTCTACGAGCAGTACTTC. It codes for CATSREGFYEQYF. The full variable domain, with the rest looked up from reference TRBV15 and TRBJ2-7, is DAMVIQNPRYQVTQFGKPVTLSCSQTLNHNVMYWYQQKSSQAPKLLFHYYDKDFNNEADTPDNFQSRRPNTSFCFLDIRSPGLGDTAMYLCATSREGFYEQYFGPGTRLTVT.

This clonotype was found many times. The chain combines TRBV5-1 with TRBJ1-1; no reliable D call. V shed 10 bases and J shed 7 bases, with 14 bases lying between them. The germline CDR1 and CDR2 sequences are SGHRS and YFSETQ. The CDR3 is made up of 11 amino acids. CDR3 bases: TGCGCCTCAACCGGAGGAAGTGAAGCTTTCTTT. Amino acid sequence: CASTGGSEAFF.

V gene TRBV9 combines with J gene TRBJ2-2, with no clear D. Trimming removed 0 bases from V and 2 bases from J, with 8 bases in between. The CDR3 has 15 residues. CDR1 and CDR2 from the germline V gene are SGDLS and YYNGEE. Written as DNA, the CDR3 is TGTGCCAGCAGCGTAGACTCAGCCAACACCGGGGAGCTGTTTTTT. Its translation is CASSVDSANTGELFF. Based on the CDR3 plus reference TRBV9 and TRBJ2-2, the full variable domain is DSGVTQTPKHLITATGQRVTLRCSPRSGDLSVYWYQQSLDQGLQFLIQYYNGEERAKGNILERFSAQQFPDLHSELNLSSLELGDSALYFCASSVDSANTGELFFGEGSRLTVL.

The chain links TRBV3-1 to TRBJ2-3, with D unresolved. Trimming pared 0 bases from V and 4 bases from J, leaving 14 bases between. Germline CDR1 LGHDT, CDR2 YNNKEL (reference sequence). The CDR3 runs to 16 residues. CDR3 DNA: TGTGCCAGCAGCCAAGAACCCGGAGACGACCCAGATACGCAGTATTTT. Amino acid sequence: CASSQEPGDDPDTQYF.

This clonotype was seen a few times. The chain employs TRBV29-1 and TRBJ2-7; 7 nucleotides align to TRBD1. In germline, CDR1 is SQVTM, CDR2 ANQGSEA. V dropped 8 bases and J dropped 2; count of bases not matched to a gene: 9. The CDR3 runs to 13 residues. The CDR3 DNA is TGCAGCTTCACAGGGGAAAGTGCCTACGAGCAGTACTTC. It codes for CSFTGESAYEQYF.

This clonotype was seen many times. This chain links TRBV5-1 with TRBJ1-2; the D is unclear. The CDR3 is 17 amino acids. The V end lost 0 bases, the J end lost 1 base, and 16 bases lay between the germline ends. Germline CDR1 SGHRS, CDR2 YFSETQ. The CDR3 spells CASSLDPGASVNYGYTF. The DNA of the CDR3 is TGCGCCAGCAGCTTGGACCCAGGAGCGAGTGTTAACTATGGCTACACCTTC. Full variable domain (missing parts from reference TRBV5-1 and TRBJ1-2): KAGVTQTPRYLIKTRGQQVTLSCSPISGHRSVSWYQQTPGQGLQFLFEYFSETQRNKGNFPGRFSGRQFSNSRSEMNVSTLELGDSALYLCASSLDPGASVNYGYTFGSGTRLTVV.

This clonotype was picked up many times. The chain recombines TRBV20-1 with TRBJ2-7; 8 bases are shared with TRBD2. From germline, CDR1 is DFQATT and CDR2 SNEGSKA (reference sequence). The CDR3 is made up of 14 amino acids. J gave up 6 bases and V 0 bases, and 7 bases lay outside the gene matches. DNA of the CDR3: TGCAGTGCTAGAGAGTCCGGGAGGGCCCCCGAGCAGTACTTC. Its protein product is CSARESGRAPEQYF.

J is TRBJ2-1 and V is TRBV12-3 or TRBV12-4; possible D gene TRBD2, 6 bases. Trimming removed 2 bases from V and 4 bases from J, with 9 bases in between. The CDR3 spans 14 residues. The DNA for the CDR3 is TGTGCCAGCAGTTTACTAGCGTCATACAATGAGCAGTTCTTC. As protein: CASSLLASYNEQFF.

The chain employs TRBV5-1 and TRBJ2-1; TRBD1 agrees at 7 bases. The CDR3 runs to 14 residues. Germline V gene data show CDR1 as SGHRS and CDR2 as YFSETQ. The trim removed 1 base at V and 8 bases at J, leaving 6 bases unmatched. CDR3 amino acids: CASSLHRGCDEQFF. For the CDR3, the DNA is TGCGCCAGCAGCTTGCACAGGGGTTGCGATGAGCAGTTCTTC.

The gene calls are TRBV5-5 and TRBJ1-6, with 11 bases identical to TRBD1. There are 18 residues in the CDR3. In germline, CDR1 is SGHKS, CDR2 YYEKEE (reference sequence). V shed 1 base, J shed 9 bases, and the junction held 12 bases outside the gene matches. CDR3 in amino acids: CASSLRSRPGQGGSPLHF. The CDR3 DNA sequence: TGTGCCAGCAGCTTGCGATCCCGACCGGGACAGGGGGGTTCACCCCTCCACTTT.

The chain is built from TRBV28 and TRBJ2-6; 9 nucleotides match TRBD1. The CDR3 runs 16 residues. Germline loops: CDR1 MDHEN, CDR2 SYDVKM. J was trimmed by 1 base and V by 10 bases; bases with no gene match: 8. The CDR3 sequence: CATRGQGVSGANVLTF. The CDR3 coding sequence is TGTGCCACTAGGGGACAGGGTGTGTCTGGGGCCAACGTCCTGACTTTC.

This clonotype occurred a few times. The germline gene is not matched at one end of the junction; a read error may be the cause. The chain has TRBV7-7 and TRBJ2-3, with 12 bases aligning to TRBD1. The CDR3 length is 17 residues. The germline CDR1 and CDR2 sequences are SSHAT and FNYEAQ (reference sequence). CDR3 sequence: CASSPGTGGPLTDTQYF. The CDR3 DNA is TGTGCTAGCAGCCCGGGGACAGGGGGCCCACTCACAGATACGCAGTATTTT.

This rearrangement joins TRBV25-1 to TRBJ2-1; 11 bases line up with TRBD2. The CDR3 covers 15 residues. Germline CDR1 is MGHDK and CDR2 is SYGVNS. Trimming cost V 6 bases and J 4 bases; bases outside gene matches: 5. The CDR3 bases are TGTGCCAGCAGACTCGGGACTAGCGGTTACAATGAGCAGTTCTTC. Protein sequence: CASRLGTSGYNEQFF.

The V and J genes are TRBV6-1 and TRBJ2-7; the match to TRBD1 covers 7 bases. CDR1 MNHNS and CDR2 SASEGT come from the germline V gene. J lost 6 bases, V lost 6 bases, and 11 bases had no gene match. The CDR3 is made up of 14 amino acids. The CDR3 sequence: CASRETGVHGEQYF. The CDR3 bases are TGTGCCAGCAGGGAAACAGGGGTCCACGGCGAGCAGTACTTC.

The chain links TRBV13 to TRBJ2-1, with a weak D call TRBD2 (5 bases). From germline, CDR1 is PRHDT and CDR2 FYEKMQ (reference sequence). V lost 4 bases and J lost 1, with 11 bases in between. This CDR3 region has 15 residues. The CDR3 region has the DNA TGTGCCAGCAGCTCTCGACGGGGATCCTACAATGAGCAGTTCTTC. Its protein product is CASSSRRGSYNEQFF.

The rearrangement uses TRBV3-1 and TRBJ1-1; tentative D call: TRBD1 (5 bases). Trimming removed 3 bases from V and 1 base from J, with 18 bases in between. This CDR3 comprises 17 residues. The germline gives CDR1 LGHDT, CDR2 YNNKEL (reference sequence). Here the CDR3 DNA reads TGTGCCAGCAGCCAGACGACCGAGGGGCGAAGGAACACTGAAGCTTTCTTT. Its protein is CASSQTTEGRRNTEAFF.

This clonotype was seen a handful of times. The rearrangement joins TRBV15 to TRBJ2-7; D call uncertain. CDR1 is LNHNV and CDR2 is YYDKDF in the germline V gene (reference sequence). This CDR3 is 13 amino acids long. V lost 0 bases and J 2 bases, leaving 5 bases between the germline ends. Here the CDR3 DNA reads TGTGCCACCAGCAGAGATGTCACCTACGAGCAGTACTTC. Translating it yields CATSRDVTYEQYF.

This clonotype was found a few times. The gene calls are TRBV15 and TRBJ1-5; 7 bases are shared with TRBD1. The junction had 4 bases not matched to a gene; V was cut back by 4 bases and J by 4 bases. The CDR3 is 14 amino acids. Germline CDR1 LNHNV, CDR2 YYDKDF (reference sequence). The CDR3 coding sequence is TGTGCCACCAGCATTGGGACAGTGAATCAGCCCCAGCATTTT. Translating gives CATSIGTVNQPQHF.

The chain couples TRBV4-1 to TRBJ2-3, with D perhaps matching TRBD1 or TRBD2 (5 bases each). The CDR3 is 15 amino acids. CDR1 and CDR2 from the germline V gene are MGHRA and YSYEKL. Trimming pared 1 base from V and 0 bases from J, leaving 8 bases between. DNA for the CDR3: TGCGCCAGCAGCCAAGGGGGGTTTAGCACAGATACGCAGTATTTT. The encoded protein is CASSQGGFSTDTQYF.